What follows describes a single T cell receptor (beta chain). Germline V gives CDR1 SQVTM, CDR2 ANQGSEA. V lost 3 bases, J lost 3 bases, and 8 bases lay in between. The CDR3 covers 12 residues. Assay: immunoSEQ multiplex PCR; the TCRdb copy retains only in-frame clones and omits some. The sample consists of some 120,000 clones, 81% of them appearing once. These data originate in a study of radiation and T cells in renal cell carcinoma. Time point noted: blood 2 weeks post-SBRT. The treatment: 15 Gy SBRT to primary tumor, nephrectomy 4 weeks later. The receptor comes from a man aged 50 to 60 with renal cell carcinoma. Sequencing used blood, obtained from a patient whose treatment included radiotherapy and nephrectomy. This rearrangement joins TRBV29-1 to TRBJ1-1; perhaps TRBD1 as D (5 bases). CDR3 DNA: TGCAGCGTTGATTGGGGGGACACTGAAGCTTTCTTT. Amino acid sequence: CSVDWGDTEAFF.